This is a list of T cell receptor beta chains from one sample in a study of CD8+ T cells in alopecia areata. The assay was immunoSEQ multiplex PCR, and TCRdb's table has in-frame clones only and misses some. The data contain around 250,000 clones, 67% of them singletons. The sequencing here drew on CD4+ T cells sorted from blood, taken at week 0. The receptors come from a human donor with alopecia areata. Each CDR3 is given with its conserved first and last residue. A D gene is named only where the DNA matches it firmly. Clone size is given for some rows only: seen once, a few or many times, or a class if the clone is expanded.

13,TRBV29-1,TRBJ2-1,once,.,CSVAGPTGNEQFF,TGCAGCGTTGCGGGACCCACAGGCAATGAGCAGTTCTTC
15,TRBV9,TRBJ2-2,.,.,CASSRGRRNTGELFF,TGTGCCAGCAGCCGAGGGCGGAGGAACACCGGGGAGCTGTTTTTT
15,TRBV30,TRBJ2-5,once,.,CAWSVRSGLQETQYF,TGTGCCTGGAGTGTACGAAGTGGACTCCAAGAGACCCAGTACTTC
15,TRBV30,TRBJ2-7,.,TRBD2,CAWSPSNGGAYEQYF,TGTGCCTGGAGTCCCTCGAACGGGGGGGCCTACGAGCAGTACTTC
14,TRBV9,TRBJ2-2,.,.,CASSVDLHTGELFF,TGTGCCAGCAGCGTGGATTTACACACCGGGGAGCTGTTTTTT
13,TRBV7-2,TRBJ2-2,.,.,CASSLVATGELFF,TGTGCCAGCAGCTTAGTAGCCACCGGGGAGCTGTTTTTT
17,TRBV15,TRBJ2-7,.,.,CATSRVIGTAPTYEQYF,TGTGCCACCAGCAGAGTAATCGGGACGGCGCCTACCTACGAGCAGTACTTC
13,TRBV30,TRBJ1-5,.,TRBD1,CALGTGANQPQHF,TGTGCCTTGGGGACAGGGGCCAATCAGCCCCAGCATTTT
11,TRBV30,TRBJ1-6,.,.,CAWTSGAPLHF,TGTGCCTGGACTTCGGGGGCCCCCCTCCACTTT
13,TRBV5-1,TRBJ2-7,.,TRBD1,CASSSGTAYEQYF,TGCGCCAGCAGCTCCGGGACAGCCTACGAGCAGTACTTC
12,TRBV7-2,TRBJ1-6,.,.,CASSLQGSPLHF,TGTGCCAGCAGCTTACAGGGTTCACCCCTCCACTTT